Listed below are T cell receptor beta chains from one sample, sequenced in a study of blood T cell repertoires in COVID-19. Clones were sequenced by immunoSEQ multiplex PCR, and TCRdb holds only the in-frame ones, with some missing. Among 650,000 to 800,000 clones listed, 85% to 90% were seen once. Sequencing was performed on peripheral blood. The receptors originated from a woman aged 18-29 years with acute or convalescent COVID-19. The CDR3 runs from the conserved cysteine through the conserved F or W.

J,V,CDR3
TRBJ1-1,TRBV7-9,CASSLGIGGTEAFF
TRBJ2-7,TRBV15,CATSRDPTSHNEQYF
TRBJ2-7,TRBV18,CASSQVRVGAREQYF
TRBJ1-1,TRBV5-5,CASSLYSNTEAFF
TRBJ2-7,TRBV27,CASSSFGTGLEQYF
TRBJ1-1,TRBV5-6,CASSLRQTAGTEAFF
TRBJ2-7,TRBV5-1,CASTTATSGMGEQYF
TRBJ2-3,TRBV29-1,CSVEEWASGTDTQYF
TRBJ2-7,TRBV7-2,CASSPRTSGGFSYEQYF
TRBJ1-4,TRBV7-2,CASSLYQGVTNEKLFF
TRBJ2-3,TRBV3-1/TRBV3-2,CASSHRTSGLTDTQYF
TRBJ1-2,TRBV6-4,CASREDSSSYGYTF
TRBJ2-2,TRBV9,CASSVVSTNTGELFF
TRBJ2-1,TRBV6-6,CASSYRDYPSNEQFF
TRBJ2-2,TRBV9,CASSPWGGETGELFF
TRBJ2-2,TRBV6-4,CASSEANTGELFF
TRBJ2-2,TRBV4-1,CASSQVAGGNANTGELFF
TRBJ1-4,TRBV4-1,CASSQNRGEKLFF
TRBJ1-1,TRBV6-5,CASTTGENTEAFF
TRBJ1-2,TRBV9,CASSYDPRSANYGYTF